The present T cell receptor beta chain was sequenced within a study of beta chain features in type 1 diabetes. Study outcomes and limitations: Any HLA-type effect on TCRB rearrangement remained unresolved here.

Since all of the isolated RNA was reverse transcribed, expressed TCRB transcripts were what got sequenced. Profiling relied on immunoSEQ multiplex PCR, and the TCRdb table lists in-frame clones only, not all of them. The sample lists 810,000 or so clones; 17% were seen once. This clone came up a few times. The antigen is undetermined. Purity exceeding 95% was reached by all sorted populations. The V end lost 1 base, the J end lost 3 bases, and 10 bases lay between the germline ends. Germline V gene data show CDR1 as SGHDT and CDR2 as YYEEEE. The CDR3 loop spans 14 amino acids. The genes are TRBV5-6 and TRBJ1-2; D gene unclear. Sample: naive CD4+ T cells from blood. This clonotype was sampled from a woman aged 18-29 years in good health. CDR3 amino acids: CASSLFEVDYGYTF. CDR3 DNA sequence: TGTGCCAGCAGCTTGTTTGAGGTAGACTATGGCTACACCTTC. The full variable domain, rest sourced from reference TRBV5-6 and TRBJ1-2, is DAGVTQSPTHLIKTRGQQVTLRCSPKSGHDTVSWYQQALGQGPQFIFQYYEEEERQRGNFPDRFSGHQFPNYSSELNVNALLLGDSALYLCASSLFEVDYGYTFGSGTRLTVV.